This T cell receptor (beta chain) was profiled in a study of shared clonotypes between healthy human individuals. Whole-study results and caveats: Sampling covered nothing but blood. Tissue TCR repertoires likely differ from those found in blood. Clonotype sharing among donors, it was expected, would be affected by sequencing depth.

Clones were read by immunoSEQ multiplex PCR, and TCRdb kept only the in-frame ones, dropping some. Among 650,000 to 700,000 clones listed, roughly 88% were seen once. Turning to this clone: Its target is not known.

The germline gives CDR1 MDHEN, CDR2 SYDVKM. The length of the CDR3 is 17 residues. Unmatched junction bases numbered 16, after V lost 7 bases and J lost 6 bases. The sequence derives from a man between 18 and 35 years old in good health. Some clones in this sample may be carry-over from other donors' samples. The rearrangement uses TRBV28 and TRBJ1-2; 11 nucleotides match TRBD1. The sequencing sample was made of memory CD8+ T cells from PBMCs. As to subset: CD45RO+ cells pooled with CCR7-negative TemRA cells. CDR3: CASTSPGTGGLVDGYTF. The CDR3 coding sequence is TGTGCCAGCACCAGCCCCGGGACAGGGGGATTAGTAGATGGCTACACCTTC.